These 31 T cell receptor beta chains originate from one sample sequenced in a study of regulatory T cells in long-lasting Graves disease. Documented time point: newly diagnosed GD, antithyroid drugs for less than 3 months. The authors made the TCR library using RNA they extracted from PBMCs. Investigators prepared the TCR beta libraries by applying iRepertoire HTBI primers and Arm-PCR of CDR3 regions. Via MiXCR, TCRdb re-called the multiplex PCR reads, giving one row per CDR3 protein. Of around 420,000 distinct CDR3 sequences in the sample, around a sixth were seen once. The sample was peripheral blood mononuclear cells (PBMCs), taken at new diagnosis, from a patient treated with antithyroid drugs. The receptors were sampled from a female donor with Graves disease.

The rearrangement links TRBV9 to TRBJ1-3, with D uncertain. V shed 0 bases and J shed 2 bases, with 6 bases lying between them. The CDR3 loop spans 14 amino acids. Germline CDR1 reads SGDLS; CDR2 reads YYNGEE. The CDR3 sequence: CASSVDLAGNTIYF. CDR3 coding DNA: TGTGCCAGCAGCGTAGACTTGGCTGGAAACACCATATATTTT.

This clonotype has at least ten counts. This chain connects TRBV7-3 to TRBJ1-2, with D uncertain. Germline V lookup: CDR1 SGHTA, CDR2 FQGTGA. Trimming took off 2 bases at V and 8 bases at J, with 12 bases between the two ends. The CDR3 runs to 13 residues. CDR3 sequence reads: CASSLGRSEGYTF. The DNA for the CDR3 is TGTGCCAGCAGCTTAGGCAGGTCGGAAGGCTACACCTTC.

This clonotype was seen at least ten times. The chain is built from TRBV20-1 and TRBJ2-1; D gene ambiguous. Germline assignment: CDR1 DFQATT and CDR2 SNEGSKA (reference sequence). Trimming left V 5 bases short and J 5 bases short, with 19 bases between. The CDR3 contains 15 residues. The CDR3 here is CSAFDWARTNNEQFF. The CDR3, as DNA: TGCAGTGCTTTCGACTGGGCTCGAACCAACAATGAGCAGTTCTTC.

This clonotype was seen ten or more times. The V gene is TRBV5-1, the J gene TRBJ1-2; D is undetermined. The CDR3 is made up of 14 amino acids. V was pared by 4 bases and J by 3 bases, with 13 bases between. From germline, CDR1 is SGHRS and CDR2 YFSETQ. The CDR3 region has the DNA TGCGCCAGCAGCCGACTCGCGAGGGACTATGGCTACACCTTC. Its translation: CASSRLARDYGYTF.

This clonotype was detected many times. The rearrangement links TRBV10-3 to TRBJ1-6; D perhaps matches TRBD1 (6 bases). The ends were cut back, 2 bases at V and 9 bases at J, with 11 bases in the middle. Germline CDR1 ENHRY, CDR2 SYGVKD. The CDR3 loop spans 14 amino acids. The CDR3 nucleotides are TGTGCCATCAGTGAGCAGGGGCTCCCTTCACCCCTCCACTTT. Translated: CAISEQGLPSPLHF.

This clonotype was found many times. This chain uses TRBV7-2 with TRBJ2-5; TRBD1 matches 8 bases. The V and J ends lost 5 bases and 5 bases, in that order; junction bases with no gene match: 10. CDR1 is SGHTA, CDR2 FQGNSA, per germline. CDR3 size: 15 residues. The CDR3 bases are TGTGCCAGCAGCCTCAGGACAGGGCAGGGGGAGACCCAGTACTTC. It specifies CASSLRTGQGETQYF.

This chain uses TRBV20-1 with TRBJ1-2, with D hard to call. Germline lookup yields CDR1 DFQATT and CDR2 SNEGSKA (reference sequence). The CDR3 has 11 residues. The V and J ends lost 1 base and 5 bases respectively, with 5 bases between them. CDR3 amino acids: CSARGQYGYTF. DNA of the CDR3: TGCAGTGCTAGAGGGCAGTATGGCTACACCTTC.

This clonotype was seen only a few times. This chain connects TRBV27 to TRBJ1-4, with D unclear. Trimming stripped 8 bases from V and 3 bases from J, with 19 bases between. The CDR3 extends over 16 amino acids. Per germline, CDR1 MNHEY and CDR2 SMNVEV (reference sequence). In nucleotides, the CDR3 is TGTGCCAGCCGTCGTGTAGGGAGCGGGGCTAATGAAAAACTGTTTTTT. This gives the protein CASRRVGSGANEKLFF.

This clonotype came up many times. The chain's CDR3 is CASSLESRLVSDTEAFF. The CDR3 DNA reads as TGTGCCAGCAGCTTAGAATCCCGACTCGTCTCGGACACTGAAGCTTTCTTT. This chain joins TRBV7-2 and TRBJ1-1; D gene ambiguous. Germline V gives CDR1 SGHTA, CDR2 FQGNSA. V gave up 1 base and J gave up 3 bases, with 18 bases separating them. CDR3 size: 17 residues.

V is TRBV4-2 and J is TRBJ1-2; D is unresolved. The CDR3 is 14 amino acids. Trimming stripped 5 bases from V and 4 bases from J, with 14 bases between. The germline CDR1 and CDR2 sequences are LGHNA and YNFKEQ. CDR3 bases: TGTGCCAGCAGCTACTTGCAGGACCCCTATGGCTACACCTTC. It is translated as CASSYLQDPYGYTF.

There are many counts of this clonotype. The genes are TRBV5-6 and TRBJ1-5; no firm D call. The V end lost 7 bases, the J end lost 5 bases, and 19 bases lay between the germline ends. Germline V gene data show CDR1 as SGHDT and CDR2 as YYEEEE. There are 15 residues in the CDR3. CDR3 region: CASHLSEKRDQPQHF. The CDR3, as DNA: TGTGCCAGCCACCTCTCGGAGAAGCGAGATCAGCCCCAGCATTTT.

This clonotype was picked up many times. The chain is built from TRBV27 and TRBJ2-1, with a weak D call TRBD2 (5 bases). The CDR3 consists of 14 residues. Germline CDR1 reads MNHEY; CDR2 reads SMNVEV (reference sequence). The germline V and J ends were trimmed by 6 bases and 7 bases, with 16 bases remaining between them. Here the CDR3 reads CASSLRGFENEQFF. The CDR3 DNA follows: TGTGCCAGCAGCCTGCGCGGGTTCGAGAATGAGCAGTTCTTC.

In its sample, this clonotype was seen many times. The gene calls are TRBV27 and TRBJ1-4; maybe TRBD1 (6 bases). The CDR3 is 14 amino acids. From germline, CDR1 is MNHEY and CDR2 SMNVEV (reference sequence). V lost 8 bases and J lost 8, with 18 bases in between. The CDR3, as DNA: TGTGCCAGCCCATCGGCAGGGGTAGGCGAAAAACTGTTTTTT. This translates into CASPSAGVGEKLFF.

About this clonotype: This may arise from a read error, as a much more abundant clone is one base away. It is likely a read error, because the conserved phenylalanine at the end of the CDR3 is missing. CDR3 DNA sequence: TGCGCCAGCAGCTGGGACAGGGGTGAAGCTTTCTCT. Translated: CASSWDRGEAFS. The gene calls are TRBV5-1 and TRBJ1-1, with 10 bases matching TRBD1. Trimming cost V 3 bases and J 7 bases; bases outside gene matches: 0. Germline CDR1 is SGHRS and CDR2 is YFSETQ. The CDR3 is 12 residues long.

This clonotype was counted many times. The rearrangement links TRBV11-2 to TRBJ1-6, with 8 bases that match TRBD1. CDR3 length: 15 amino acids. The germline CDR1 and CDR2 sequences are SGHAT and FQNNGV. V shed 4 bases and J 7 bases; nucleotides not matched to a gene: 6. The DNA of the CDR3 is TGTGCCAGCAGCTCACCAGGGGGCAGGAATTCACCCCTCCACTTT. This encodes CASSSPGGRNSPLHF.

This clonotype came up a few times. The chain joins TRBV29-1 to TRBJ2-7; D is uncertain. Germline-derived CDR1 and CDR2 are SQVTM and ANQGSEA. The CDR3 loop spans 13 amino acids. V gave up 4 bases and J gave up 5 bases, with 15 bases separating them. CDR3 nucleotides: TGCAGCGTTGTTTATCAGGATACCCACGAGCAGTACTTC. Protein: CSVVYQDTHEQYF.

This clonotype was observed many times. This chain uses TRBV20-1 with TRBJ1-5; TRBD1 aligns across 7 bases. CDR1 and CDR2 (germline): DFQATT, SNEGSKA (reference sequence). The V gene end was trimmed by 6 bases and the J gene end by 5 bases; junction bases not matched to a gene: 4. There are 12 residues in the CDR3. This CDR3 is CSARRGDQPQHF. The CDR3 nucleotides are TGCAGTGCCCGCAGGGGGGATCAGCCCCAGCATTTT.

This clonotype appeared many times. The chain has TRBV27 and TRBJ2-2; 10 nucleotides agree with TRBD2. There are 17 residues in the CDR3. J gave up 8 bases and V 4 bases, and 13 bases lay outside the gene matches. Germline V gene data show CDR1 as MNHEY and CDR2 as SMNVEV (reference sequence). The CDR3 region has the DNA TGTGCCAGCAGTTCCCTCCTCATCCTAGCGGGAGATGGGGAGCTGTTTTTT. It is translated as CASSSLLILAGDGELFF.

This clonotype has a handful of counts. The J gene is TRBJ1-5, the V gene TRBV20-1; possibly TRBD1 for D (6 bases). Germline V CDR1 and CDR2: DFQATT, SNEGSKA (reference sequence). Trimming took 1 base from V and 2 from J, leaving 12 bases between them. CDR3 size: 15 residues. The CDR3 loop reads CSARGVGGGNQPQHF. The CDR3, as DNA: TGCAGTGCTAGAGGGGTCGGGGGCGGCAATCAGCCCCAGCATTTT.

This clonotype was seen repeatedly, ten times or more. The rearrangement uses TRBV11-2 and TRBJ1-5; 9 bases map to TRBD1. The germline gives CDR1 SGHAT, CDR2 FQNNGV. The V and J ends lost 6 bases and 4 bases, in that order; junction bases with no gene match: 7. The CDR3 extends over 15 amino acids. The chain's CDR3 is CASSSEQGANQPQHF. The CDR3, as DNA: TGTGCCAGCAGTTCGGAACAGGGGGCTAATCAGCCCCAGCATTTT.

In its sample, this clonotype was seen many times. The chain uses TRBV12-3 or TRBV12-4 and TRBJ1-2; D ambiguous. This CDR3 spans 12 amino acids. V was clipped by 7 bases and J by 5 bases, with 11 bases between them. DNA of the CDR3: TGTGCCAGCAACAGTCGCGGGTATGGCTACACCTTC. Its translation: CASNSRGYGYTF.

This clonotype was seen at least ten times. A junction end diverges from the germline sequence, so it may reflect a read error. The chain uses TRBV28 and TRBJ1-2; a weak D match, TRBD1 (5 bases). The CDR3 spans 14 residues. Germline V CDR1 and CDR2: MDHEN, SYDVKM. The CDR3 DNA is TGTGCCGGCAGCTTCAGGGCGCGAAGCTATGGCTACACCTTC. It codes for CAGSFRARSYGYTF.

The chain combines TRBV3-1 with TRBJ2-1, with 7 bases lining up with TRBD2. The CDR3 extends over 14 amino acids. Looked up from germline, CDR1 is LGHDT and CDR2 is YNNKEL (reference sequence). Trimming took 0 bases from V and 7 from J; bases not matched to a gene: 3. The CDR3 DNA is TGTGCCAGCAGCCAAGAGTGGGGGGGTAATGAGCAGTTCTTC. Translation: CASSQEWGGNEQFF.

V is TRBV5-1 and J is TRBJ2-7, with D hard to call. The V end was cut by 4 bases, the J end by 5 bases, with 13 bases between. Germline V CDR1 and CDR2: SGHRS, YFSETQ. CDR3 length: 13 amino acids. CDR3: CASSGMSQDEQYF. CDR3 sequence (DNA): TGCGCCAGCAGCGGAATGTCGCAGGACGAGCAGTACTTC.

The chain recombines TRBV10-2 with TRBJ2-3; D may be TRBD2 (5 bases). Near its end, the DNA agrees better with TRBJ2-5, so the J call may be wrong. This CDR3 is 14 amino acids long. Germline V lookup: CDR1 WSHSY, CDR2 SAAADI. This CDR3 is CASSVSGSVRTQYF. CDR3 DNA sequence: TGCGCCAGCAGTGTGAGCGGCAGTGTTAGGACCCAGTACTTC.

This clonotype was observed at least ten times. The gene calls are TRBV20-1 and TRBJ2-1; tentatively, D is TRBD2 (6 bases). V lost 6 bases and J 1 base, leaving 16 bases between the germline ends. The CDR3 consists of 15 residues. Germline V gene sequence: CDR1 DFQATT, CDR2 SNEGSKA (reference sequence). The CDR3 region is CSARPGRESYNEQFF. DNA for the CDR3: TGCAGTGCACGACCGGGTCGGGAGTCCTACAATGAGCAGTTCTTC.

The V and J genes are TRBV28 and TRBJ2-1; 9 bases line up with TRBD1. V shed 6 bases, J shed 1 base, and the junction held 7 bases outside the gene matches. Germline loops: CDR1 MDHEN, CDR2 SYDVKM. The CDR3 loop spans 16 amino acids. The CDR3 is CASSLQGARSYNEQFF. As DNA, the CDR3 is TGTGCCAGCAGCCTACAGGGGGCGAGGTCCTACAATGAGCAGTTCTTC.

This clonotype has ten or more counts. The DNA of the CDR3 is TGTGCCAGCAGCTCGAGCTTATCCGGGGAGCAGTACTTC. This sequence encodes CASSSSLSGEQYF. The genes are TRBV7-9 and TRBJ2-7; D unclear. The CDR3 runs to 13 residues. With 4 bases removed from V and 7 bases from J, the gap between germline ends came to 14 bases. The germline gives CDR1 SEHNR, CDR2 FQNEAQ (reference sequence).

This clonotype occurred many times. The rearrangement links TRBV11-1 to TRBJ1-1; D ambiguous. The CDR3 extends over 13 amino acids. In germline, CDR1 is SGHAT, CDR2 FQDESV (reference sequence). V shed 2 bases and J shed 1 base, with 5 bases lying between them. The CDR3, as DNA: TGTGCCAGCAGCTTATCGGAGAACACTGAAGCTTTCTTT. It codes for CASSLSENTEAFF.

In its sample, this clonotype was seen many times. The chain combines TRBV12-3 or TRBV12-4 with TRBJ2-1; D unresolved. Trimming shortened V by 7 bases and J by 7 bases, and 20 bases separated the two germline ends. The length of the CDR3 is 15 residues. CDR3 nucleotide sequence: TGTGCCAGCACCCCGGTCTTAGGCAACTCAAATGAGCAGTTCTTC. Its translation: CASTPVLGNSNEQFF.

The table lists this clonotype with many counts. The rearrangement uses TRBV7-8 and TRBJ2-2; D gene unclear. The germline gives CDR1 SGHVS, CDR2 FQNEAQ. CDR3 size: 16 residues. Trimming stripped 0 bases from V and 6 bases from J, with 14 bases between. CDR3 loop: CASSLAVLTWAGELFF. The CDR3 DNA sequence: TGTGCCAGCAGCTTAGCGGTACTAACTTGGGCCGGGGAGCTGTTTTTT.